Presented here are 11 T cell receptor beta chains from one specimen sequenced in a study of T cells expressing NK-cell markers. TCRdb reprocessed the 5' RACE reads, keeping one entry per CDR3 protein, no DNA. The table lists 450,000 to 600,000 distinct CDR3 sequences, with approximately 3.6% in the top ten. The sample was blood T cells: a sorted CD56 or NKG2C T cell subset, CD4+ or CD8+ T cells, or bulk PBMC T cells (not recorded which). These receptors all come from a man aged 18 to 29 in good health.

The rearrangement links TRBV5-1 to TRBJ2-3. Germline CDR1 SGHRS, CDR2 YFSETQ. The CDR3 totals 15 residues. CDR3 sequence: CASSLTRPTTDTQYF.

The rearrangement uses TRBV7-9 and TRBJ2-3; TCRdb's assignment of TRBD1 cannot be checked, as there is no DNA. Germline-derived CDR1 and CDR2 are SEHNR and FQNEAQ (reference sequence). The CDR3 extends over 15 amino acids. CDR3 residues: CASSSIKTGEDTQYF.

The rearrangement joins TRBV30 to TRBJ2-7; TCRdb's D call of TRBD2 is untestable without DNA. CDR1 and CDR2 from the germline V gene are GTSNPN and SVGIG (reference sequence). This CDR3 region has 12 residues. CDR3 region: CATGEGPYEQYF. The variable domain in full, completed from reference TRBV30 and TRBJ2-7, reads SQTIHQWPATLVQPVGSPLSLECTVEGTSNPNLYWYRQAAGRGLQLLFYSVGIGQISSEVPQNLSASRPQDRQFILSSKKLLLSDSGFYLCATGEGPYEQYFGPGTRLTVT.

The chain has TRBV6-1 and TRBJ2-7; the D call from TCRdb, TRBD2, cannot be confirmed without DNA. The V gene's germline CDR1 is MNHNS and CDR2 SASEGT. The CDR3 has 13 residues. CDR3 loop: CATLGLANYEQYF.

CDR3 loop: CASSRGGGEDTQYF. The V gene is TRBV5-1, the J gene TRBJ2-3; TCRdb's D gene call, TRBD1, goes unchecked for lack of DNA. The germline V gene has CDR1 SGHRS and CDR2 YFSETQ. The CDR3 contains 14 residues.

The chain employs TRBV3-1 and TRBJ1-2; TCRdb indicates TRBD1, and absent DNA this call remains unverified. Germline V CDR1 and CDR2: LGHDT, YNNKEL (reference sequence). The CDR3 runs to 13 residues. The CDR3 sequence is CASSPGVREGYTF.

V usage is TRBV2 and J usage is TRBJ2-1; TCRdb indicates TRBD1, and absent DNA this call remains unverified. The germline gives CDR1 SNHLY, CDR2 FYNNEI. There are 12 residues in the CDR3. The CDR3 protein is CASDRDYNEQFF.

CDR3 residues: CASSAYDLGTYNEQFF. The V gene is TRBV6-1, the J gene TRBJ2-1. The CDR3 totals 16 residues. CDR1 MNHNS and CDR2 SASEGT come from the germline V gene.

V usage is TRBV24-1 and J usage is TRBJ2-1; with no DNA, the TCRdb D assignment of TRBD2 cannot be verified. The CDR3 consists of 15 residues. From germline, CDR1 is KGHDR and CDR2 SFDVKD. The CDR3 reads CATSDFREGFNEQFF.

The chain couples TRBV20-1 to TRBJ2-7; TCRdb's assignment of TRBD1 cannot be checked, as there is no DNA. Germline values: CDR1 DFQATT, CDR2 SNEGSKA (reference sequence). The CDR3 extends over 14 amino acids. CDR3: CSSTPRDRPYEQYF.

The rearrangement links TRBV7-2 to TRBJ2-3; no DNA is available, so the TRBD2 call from TCRdb remains unchecked. Germline loops: CDR1 SGHTA, CDR2 FQGNSA. CDR3 length: 16 amino acids. CDR3 region: CASSLGGRSGGDTQYF.